This T cell receptor beta chain was sequenced during a study of cytomegalovirus exposure and HLA in healthy donors. Study-level results: In a later analysis, TCR beta V- and J-gene trimming showed a link to a missense DCLRE1C variant. Common viral pathogens (according to a later analysis) appeared linked to several of the most significant clusters.

The PCR was carried out with 60 Vbeta primers and 13 Jbeta primers. The protocol was immunoSEQ multiplex PCR, while the TCRdb copy is restricted to in-frame clones and leaves out a portion. Counted here are around 150,000 clones, 86% occurring once; the ten biggest clones make up roughly 1.9%. Concerning this clone itself: Its specificity is unknown.

The CDR3 is 15 amino acids. The germline gives CDR1 MNHEY, CDR2 SMNVEV (reference sequence). V shed 10 bases, J shed 3 bases, and the junction held 11 bases outside the gene matches. This clonotype was sampled from a woman younger than 30 in good health and CMV-seronegative. The V gene is TRBV27, the J gene TRBJ2-3, with 9 bases matching TRBD1. Sequences were obtained from PBMCs. In DNA form, the CDR3 reads TGTGCCACTTCCTTTGACAGGGGGAGGACAGATACGCAGTATTTT. Residues: CATSFDRGRTDTQYF.